Sequencing of this TCR beta chain was carried out in a study of technical replicates of blood from a handful of donors. Germline CDR1 MNHEY, CDR2 SVGAGI. CDR3 length: 14 amino acids. V lost 5 bases to trimming and J lost 5 bases, with 15 bases between them. Clones were read by immunoSEQ multiplex PCR, and TCRdb kept only the in-frame ones, dropping some. The sample gives 70,000 to 95,000 clones, more than 85% of which show up once; under 0.5% is in the top ten. Input material: T cells isolated from PBMCs. This receptor was obtained from a human donor in good health. Some clones in this sample may be carry-over from other donors' samples. The chain employs TRBV6-5 and TRBJ1-1; D gene unclear. Written as DNA, the CDR3 is TGTGCCAGCAGTGGAGTAGAGGGCCTTACTGAAGCTTTCTTT. It translates to CASSGVEGLTEAFF.